A selection of T cell receptor beta chains follows, all from one sample in a study of T cell repertoires in cytomegalovirus infection. No antigen is known for these receptors. TCRdb re-derived calls from the reads in MiXCR, one entry per CDR3 protein. The sample contains 90,000 to 130,000 distinct CDR3 sequences, 10% of which appear only once. The material sequenced was PBMCs, sequenced either directly or after in vitro stimulation (not recorded which). The origin of the receptors is a human donor in good health (CMV status not recorded). Some clones in this sample may be carry-over from other donors' samples. Each CDR3 is given with its conserved first and last residue. The D gene is left open where the match is weak. The size field is filled for only some rows; it gives once, few, many or a size class.

d_call | clone_size | j_call | cdr3_length | v_call | cdr3_nt | cdr3_aa
TRBD2 | - | TRBJ2-1 | 16 | TRBV28 | TGTGCCAGCAGTTCCAACCTAGCGGGAAAATACAATGAGCAGTTCTTC | CASSSNLAGKYNEQFF
- | - | TRBJ1-2 | 15 | TRBV12-3/TRBV12-4 | TGTGCCAGCAGTTTAGATCCTGGGACCCCTTATGGCTACACCTTC | CASSLDPGTPYGYTF
TRBD1 | - | TRBJ1-1 | 14 | TRBV7-8 | TGTGCCAGCAGCAGAGACAGGGCGAACACTGAAGCTTTCTTT | CASSRDRANTEAFF
- | many | TRBJ1-1 | 16 | TRBV7-9 | TGTGCCAGCAGCCGGATTGGGCTCGGGGCCAACACTGAAGCTTTCTTT | CASSRIGLGANTEAFF
TRBD2 | many | TRBJ2-2 | 16 | TRBV6-2/TRBV6-3 | TGTGCCAGCAGTCAGGAACTAGCGGGAGTGGTCGGGGAGCTGTTTTTT | CASSQELAGVVGELFF
TRBD2 | many | TRBJ2-2 | 17 | TRBV19 | TGTGCCAGTAGAACTACTCGCGGACTAGCGGGGGGCGGGGAGCTGTTTTTT | CASRTTRGLAGGGELFF
TRBD2 | - | TRBJ2-2 | 16 | TRBV7-3 | TGTGCCAGCAGCTTATGGACTAGCGGGAGTGCCGGGGAGCTGTTTTTT | CASSLWTSGSAGELFF
- | many | TRBJ1-5 | 15 | TRBV20-1 | TGCAGTGCTAGCCCCGTAGGGCAGGAAAGCCAGCCCCAGCATTTT | CSASPVGQESQPQHF
TRBD2 | - | TRBJ2-3 | 16 | TRBV5-1 | TGCGCCAGCAGCCTACAACTAGCGGGAGCCACAGATACGCAGTATTTT | CASSLQLAGATDTQYF
- | many | TRBJ1-1 | 13 | TRBV6-1 | TGTGCCAGCTCCTCCCGGTTGAACACTGAAGCTTTCTTT | CASSSRLNTEAFF
- | many | TRBJ2-3 | 16 | TRBV7-2 | TGTGCCAGCAGCTCGGGCGCGGCTATAAGCACAGATACGCAGTATTTT | CASSSGAAISTDTQYF
- | few | TRBJ2-2 | 12 | TRBV5-6 | TGTGCCAGCAGCTTGATCGTTGGGGAGCTGTTTTTT | CASSLIVGELFF
- | - | TRBJ1-5 | 15 | TRBV7-9 | TGTGCCAGCAGCTCGGACACCTATAGCAATCAGCCCCAGCATTTT | CASSSDTYSNQPQHF
- | few | TRBJ1-1 | 14 | TRBV7-9 | TGTGCCAGCAGCTTAATGAACAATTTCGCGGGAGCTTTCTTT | CASSLMNNFAGAFF
- | few | TRBJ2-3 | 16 | TRBV15 | TGTGCCACCAGCAGAAACAGGGCGTCAAGCACAGATACGCAGTATTTT | CATSRNRASSTDTQYF
- | many | TRBJ1-5 | 15 | TRBV7-8 | TGTGCCAGCAGTCTTAACCGGAGGAGCAATCAGCCCCAGCATTTT | CASSLNRRSNQPQHF
- | many | TRBJ2-1 | 16 | TRBV7-2 | TGTGCCAGCAGCTTACCACGGGTGCTGTTCTACAATGAGCAGTTCTTC | CASSLPRVLFYNEQFF
- | many | TRBJ1-3 | 16 | TRBV6-1 | TGTGCCAGCAGTGAGCGTCAGGTCCACTCTGGAAACACCATATATTTT | CASSERQVHSGNTIYF
- | few | TRBJ1-5 | 12 | TRBV12-3/TRBV12-4 | TGTGCCAGCACCACAAGCAATCAGCCCCAGCATTTT | CASTTSNQPQHF
TRBD2 | - | TRBJ2-1 | 14 | TRBV20-1 | TGCAGTGCTAGCCAGACTAGCTCTTGGAATGAGCAGTTCTTC | CSASQTSSWNEQFF
TRBD2 | many | TRBJ2-3 | 13 | TRBV7-2 | TGTGCCAGCCGACTAGCCGCCAAAGATACGCAGTATTTT | CASRLAAKDTQYF
TRBD2 | - | TRBJ2-3 | 15 | TRBV5-1 | TGCGCCAGCAGCTCGGGACTAGCGGGGACAGATACGCAGTATTTT | CASSSGLAGTDTQYF
- | many | TRBJ2-6 | 17 | TRBV7-2 | TGTGCCAGCAGCCCCCGGACCTCGGACTCTGGGGCCAACGTCCTGACTTTC | CASSPRTSDSGANVLTF
- | - | TRBJ2-1 | 14 | TRBV7-8 | TGTGCTAGCAGTCTCCATTTGTTGCGTAATGAGCAGTTCTTC | CASSLHLLRNEQFF
- | many | TRBJ2-1 | 12 | TRBV12-3/TRBV12-4 | TGTGTAGGGCCGGGGGAAGGGTATGAGCAGTTCTTC | CVGPGEGYEQFF
- | - | TRBJ2-3 | 13 | TRBV29-1 | TGCAGCGTTGATACAGGTGCCGCAGATACGCAGTATTTT | CSVDTGAADTQYF
- | few | TRBJ2-1 | 14 | TRBV5-6 | TGTGCCAGCAGCTTGCAGGGTAGGTTGAACGAGCAGTTCTTC | CASSLQGRLNEQFF
- | many | TRBJ2-7 | 13 | TRBV7-9 | TGTGCCAGCAGCAAGACAGAATCCTACGAGCAGTACTTC | CASSKTESYEQYF
TRBD1 | many | TRBJ2-3 | 15 | TRBV4-3 | TGCGCCAGCAGCCCTAGAGGACAGGGAACAGATACGCAGTATTTT | CASSPRGQGTDTQYF
- | many | TRBJ2-3 | 16 | TRBV7-6 | TGTGCCAGCAGCTTAGGGTCACCGTATGCCACAGATACGCAGTATTTT | CASSLGSPYATDTQYF
- | few | TRBJ1-1 | 14 | TRBV4-3 | TGCGCCAGCAGCCCGGGGGCCTCGAACACTGAAGCTTTCTTT | CASSPGASNTEAFF
- | once | TRBJ1-6 | 15 | TRBV28 | TGTGCCACCCGACCCCCTGTAGGGGATAATTCACACCTCCACTTT | CATRPPVGDNSHLHF
- | many | TRBJ2-1 | 14 | TRBV4-3 | TGCGCCAGCAGCCAAGATCAGGGATACAATGAGCAGTTCTTC | CASSQDQGYNEQFF
TRBD1 | many | TRBJ2-3 | 15 | TRBV7-2 | TGTGCCAGCAGCCGACGGGACAGGGGTTCCGATACGCAGTATTTT | CASSRRDRGSDTQYF
TRBD1 | many | TRBJ1-3 | 17 | TRBV7-6 | TGTGCCAGCAGCCCCGGGACAGGATTTGTCTCTGGAAACACCATATATTTT | CASSPGTGFVSGNTIYF
- | many | TRBJ2-2 | 15 | TRBV7-2 | TGTGCCAGCAGCCCCATGGGCGGAGTTACCGGGGAGCTGTTTTTT | CASSPMGGVTGELFF
TRBD1 | many | TRBJ1-3 | 15 | TRBV19 | TGTGCCAGTAGTGGGACAGGGGCTCGAAAGAACACCATATATTTT | CASSGTGARKNTIYF